The rows below give T cell receptor beta chains drawn from one sample of a study of T cell responses to AZD1222 COVID-19 vaccine. Only in-frame clones appear in the TCRdb table, and some are missing; sequencing was by immunoSEQ multiplex PCR. The sample consists of over 150,000 clones, 87% of them appearing once. Sequenced material: peripheral blood, taken on day 0 of AZD1222 vaccination. These receptors all stem from an adult in good health. Each CDR3 is given with its conserved first and last residue. A D gene is named only where the DNA matches it firmly.

17	TRBV30	TRBD2	TRBJ2-7	CAWSDRFLTGGTYEQYF
16	TRBV5-6	TRBD1	TRBJ1-4	CASSSPQTGPPGKLFF
15	TRBV19	NA	TRBJ1-1	CASSMSLHRATEAFF
16	TRBV11-2	TRBD1	TRBJ1-5	CASSSRTGGNNQPQHF
15	TRBV2	TRBD1	TRBJ1-1	CASSERGQMNTEAFF
11	TRBV28	NA	TRBJ2-7	CASSPSERQYF
12	TRBV7-8	NA	TRBJ1-1	CASSLAHTEAFF
15	TRBV5-1	NA	TRBJ1-1	CASSLASRELTEAFF
13	TRBV5-5	TRBD1	TRBJ1-2	CASSLDRGRLVTF
17	TRBV5-4	TRBD2	TRBJ2-2	CASSLGLAGGPTGELFF
15	TRBV5-6	NA	TRBJ1-3	CASSFWGLEGNTIYF
14	TRBV27	NA	TRBJ2-7	CASSFHGNPYEQYF
11	TRBV5-6	NA	TRBJ2-1	CASSFDNEQFF
15	TRBV7-9	TRBD2	TRBJ2-3	CASSPGLAGVETQYF
11	TRBV27	TRBD1	TRBJ2-7	CASSTGDEQYF
14	TRBV5-1	NA	TRBJ1-3	CASSTSSSGNTIYF
16	TRBV3-1/TRBV3-2	NA	TRBJ2-7	CASSQVGPKGFYEQYF
15	TRBV29-1	TRBD1	TRBJ2-7	CSVNLGGTGSYEQYF
15	TRBV7-2	NA	TRBJ2-1	CASSLAEPSYNEQFF
14	TRBV14	NA	TRBJ2-5	CASSPRRAVETQYF
12	TRBV19	TRBD1	TRBJ1-1	CASSTRTGEAFF
14	TRBV28	NA	TRBJ1-1	CASRGRGTNTEAFF
12	TRBV4-1	NA	TRBJ1-6	CASSQDSSPLHF
14	TRBV5-6	TRBD1	TRBJ2-7	CASSLETGVYEQYF
13	TRBV5-3	NA	TRBJ2-1	CARSSRDYNEQFF
15	TRBV5-1	NA	TRBJ2-7	CASRLGTALAGEQYF
16	TRBV24-1	NA	TRBJ1-5	CATSDSSAGGHQPQHF
11	TRBV19	NA	TRBJ2-7	CASSQGYEQYF
14	TRBV5-1	NA	TRBJ1-1	CASSSAGGNTEAFF
13	TRBV11-2	NA	TRBJ2-2	CASSFSNTGELFF
15	TRBV9	TRBD2	TRBJ2-1	CASSPSSGSWNEQFF
14	TRBV2	TRBD2	TRBJ2-7	CASSIAGVSYEQYF
14	TRBV4-2	NA	TRBJ2-2	CASSQFANTGELFF
15	TRBV6-2/TRBV6-3	NA	TRBJ1-2	CASSDITGVHYGYTF
12	TRBV2	NA	TRBJ1-2	CASRSRDYGYTF
13	TRBV12-3/TRBV12-4	NA	TRBJ2-7	CASSFGRVDEQYF
14	TRBV5-4	NA	TRBJ2-7	CASSLGGPSYEQYF
16	TRBV3-1/TRBV3-2	TRBD1	TRBJ1-2	CASSQGYQGAGYGYTF
15	TRBV7-9	TRBD2	TRBJ2-1	CASSLVPAGSHEQFF
13	TRBV5-1	NA	TRBJ1-2	CASQPAGGYGYTF
15	TRBV19	NA	TRBJ2-5	CASSTRREWQETQYF
13	TRBV10-3	NA	TRBJ2-3	CAISESTTDTQYF
18	TRBV3-1/TRBV3-2	TRBD2	TRBJ2-1	CASSQGPPWSGRSNEQFF
12	TRBV3-1/TRBV3-2	NA	TRBJ2-7	CASSHVAYEQYF
13	TRBV28	NA	TRBJ1-5	CAIRRDSNQPQHF
12	TRBV30	NA	TRBJ1-2	CAWSLRIYGYTF